What follows is one T cell receptor (beta chain) and its context. V was clipped by 5 bases and J by 8 bases; unmatched bases: 13. There are 16 residues in the CDR3. The V gene's germline CDR1 is LGHNT and CDR2 FRNRAP. The entry originates in a study of blood T cell repertoires in COVID-19. Overall study context: The United States, Italy and Spain were the sources of the acute and convalescent COVID-19 samples. T cells, B-cell-depleted T cells, or PBMCs provided the cDNA or gDNA that served as material.

In the study's own analysis: Using reference gene primer amplification, nucleated cell counts were estimated. The assay was immunoSEQ multiplex PCR, and TCRdb's table has in-frame clones only and misses some. V, J and clone size are those of that table, while D and trimming were read from the DNA. The sample lists over 130,000 clones; 60% to 85% were seen once. The sequence derives from a woman at least 80 years old with active or convalescent COVID-19. The sample taken for sequencing was peripheral blood. This rearrangement joins TRBV12-5 to TRBJ1-2; 11 nucleotides line up with TRBD1. The CDR3 sequence is CASGPGTGGPFYGYTF. DNA for the CDR3: TGTGCTAGTGGTCCCGGGACAGGGGGTCCTTTCTACGGCTACACCTTC.